The sequence of this TCR beta chain was determined in a study of control samples from healthy donors and cancer patients. This clone was seen only once. The CDR3 spans 16 residues. TCRdb keeps only in-frame clones here, not all; method: immunoSEQ multiplex PCR. Among around 120,000 clones, more than 75% were seen once, and the ten largest hold more than 8%. The V and J genes are TRBV21-1 and TRBJ1-2; TRBD1, the D gene given by the table, was not confirmed from the DNA. TRBV21-1 has pseudogene status. The sample taken for sequencing was blood. This clonotype was obtained from a man aged 35 to 55 in good health. The CDR3 loop reads CASSKVLRTGNYGYTF. The DNA of the CDR3 is TGTGCCAGCAGCAAAGTCCTACGGACAGGGAACTATGGCTACACCTTC.